This TCR beta chain was observed in a study of identical twins (dated by TCRdb to 2016 to 2017). Broadly, across the study: The study deep-sequenced TCR alpha and beta repertoires from monozygotic twins, unrelated adults of various ages and cord blood to test whether fetal clonotypes persist. To rule out contamination, replicate twin experiments were performed at different times with different library preparation protocols. Beyond this particular receptor, the publication reports: A weaker excess of twin sharing was found in beta out-of-frame sequences because the signal-to-noise ratio was lowered by fewer shared sequences. Zero-insertion analyses could be partly confounded by invariant T cells such as MAIT and iNKT, although diverse VJ usage argued against such confounding for most clonotypes. Abundant cord blood beta clonotypes had fewer insertions, young adult naive repertoires showed a similar but weaker trend, and memory repertoires showed no such trend. Out-of-frame TCR alpha sequences shared between twins showed an excess of low generation-probability sequences compared with coincidental sharing between unrelated individuals. In monozygotic twins, out-of-frame TCR alpha sharing was systematically underestimated by recombination models, although the models agreed with sharing between unrelated individuals. Because the same donors could not be followed over many years, the conclusions depended on cross-sectional statistical analysis.

This clonotype has only a few counts. The specificity of this receptor is unknown. Within one base of it there is no much larger clone, and no base qualities were kept. The library was produced with 5' RACE. Sequenced on an Illumina HiSeq 2000. Template switching introduced a universal primer binding site; the final cDNA contained a unique molecular identifier, enabling accurate counting of TCR cDNA molecules. Specific primers in the conserved constant-segment region were used to synthesize first-strand cDNA for the TCR alpha and beta chains. To control for contamination, every cDNA library was double barcoded, receiving both a SMART-Mk sample barcode and Illumina barcodes. Two successive PCR steps introduced TruSeq adapter sequences along with Illumina sample barcodes. Sequencing of the TCR alpha and beta cDNA libraries was done on the Illumina HiSeq platform using custom primers. For the original study's pipeline: MiGEC was used to process raw reads and extract unique molecular identifiers, and MiXCR was used to find CDR3 positions. Recombination models were inferred per individual with the repgenHMM and IGoR tools using an EM algorithm. Shared clonotypes were analyzed with the tcR package in R, and sharing was normalized by the product of cloneset sizes. To study raw recombination without the effects of thymic and clonal selection, out-of-frame nonproductive sequences were analyzed. The raw public reads went through TCRdb reprocessing: fastp at Q25, MiXCR clone calling, in-frame beta chains kept. Entries that share a CDR3 protein sequence are merged under the most common genes and DNA. The V and J calls come from TCRdb's annotation, not from the publication. The sample table holds roughly 1.6 million distinct CDR3 sequences, of which about 32% were seen once. The ten biggest clones cover about 0.3% of the sample.

From its cysteine to its phenylalanine, the CDR3 spans 14 amino acids. The entry retains the CDR3 DNA only, 42 bases that are in frame from base 1. V is shortened by 3 bases, J by 4 bases, and the region joining them spans 13 bases. Every donor in the study was a healthy Caucasian. This chain is built from TRBV12-3 or TRBV12-4 and TRBJ2-7; the D gene assignment is ambiguous. The source is a newborn girl in good health. The specimen sequenced was cord blood. The CDR3 is CASSLSVSAYEQYF. The DNA sequence is given as TGTGCCAGCAGTTTGAGCGTATCGGCGTACGAGCAGTACTTC.